The next 23 T cell receptor beta chains were all read from a single sample in a study of response to subunit inactivated influenza vaccine. One entry per CDR3 protein results from TCRdb running MiXCR on the RT-PCR reads. The data contain over 450,000 distinct CDR3 sequences, roughly 13% of them singletons. Source: PBMCs from blood, taken 40 to 50 days after vaccination. These receptors were obtained from a man in his fifties who received an inactivated influenza vaccine.

Only a few counts were recorded for this clonotype. This sequence joins TRBV7-9 and TRBJ2-1; D call uncertain. The V gene's germline CDR1 is SEHNR and CDR2 FQNEAQ (reference sequence). The length of the CDR3 is 13 residues. The V and J ends lost 5 bases and 6 bases respectively, with 11 bases between them. The CDR3 loop reads CASSESERNEQFF. CDR3 nucleotide sequence: TGTGCCAGCAGCGAGAGCGAGCGCAATGAGCAGTTCTTC. The whole variable domain, remainder taken from reference TRBV7-9 and TRBJ2-1, is DTGVSQNPRHKITKRGQNVTFRCDPISEHNRLYWYRQTLGQGPEFLTYFQNEAQLEKSRLLSDRFSAERPKGSFSTLEIQRTEQGDSAMYLCASSESERNEQFFGPGTRLTVL.

This clonotype was counted a few times. The rearrangement links TRBV20-1 to TRBJ2-1, with D possibly TRBD1 on 5 matching bases. Trimming left V 8 bases short and J 8 bases short, with 19 bases between. Germline CDR1 is DFQATT and CDR2 is SNEGSKA (reference sequence). This CDR3 contains 13 residues. CDR3 sequence: CSPGPRTVHEQFF. Here the CDR3 DNA reads TGCAGTCCAGGGCCACGGACGGTCCATGAGCAGTTCTTC.

This clonotype showed up just a few times. The V gene is TRBV4-3, the J gene TRBJ1-2, with 7 bases that match TRBD1. There are 17 residues in the CDR3. V lost 1 base to trimming and J lost 3 bases; unmatched junction nucleotides: 11. The germline CDR1 and CDR2 sequences are LGHNA and YSLEER. For the CDR3, the DNA is TGCGCCAGCAGCCAAGCGGGTGAGGGGGCGCGCTACTATGGCTACACCTTC. The encoded protein is CASSQAGEGARYYGYTF.

This clonotype was seen only a few times. The chain links TRBV6-2 or TRBV6-3 to TRBJ1-2; no reliable D call. Germline values: CDR1 MNHEY, CDR2 SVGEGT. Trimming pared 6 bases from V and 4 bases from J, leaving 21 bases between. The CDR3 runs 16 residues. The CDR3 reads CASRRIDTSQTYGYTF. CDR3 nucleotide sequence: TGTGCCAGCAGGAGGATTGACACGTCTCAGACCTATGGCTACACCTTC.

This clonotype was observed a few times. This chain joins TRBV6-2 or TRBV6-3 and TRBJ2-4; a weak D match, TRBD1 (6 bases). V lost 5 bases and J 3 bases, leaving 14 bases between the germline ends. Germline CDR1 reads MNHEY; CDR2 reads SVGEGT. CDR3 size: 15 residues. Here the CDR3 reads CASSPQGIGKNIQYF. The CDR3 nucleotides read TGTGCCAGCAGTCCGCAGGGGATCGGCAAAAACATTCAGTACTTC.

The V call is TRBV28, the J call TRBJ2-7; D may be TRBD1 or TRBD2 (5 bases each). The CDR3 is 17 residues long. Germline CDR1 is MDHEN and CDR2 is SYDVKM. The V end was cut by 2 bases, the J end by 0 bases, with 17 bases between. The CDR3 DNA reads TGTGCCAGCAGTTTAGAGGGACCCTTCAGCCCCTCCTACGAGCAGTACTTC. It encodes CASSLEGPFSPSYEQYF. The variable domain in full, with the rest retrieved from reference TRBV28 and TRBJ2-7, is DVKVTQSSRYLVKRTGEKVFLECVQDMDHENMFWYRQDPGLGLRLIYFSYDVKMKEKGDIPEGYSVSREKKERFSLILESASTNQTSMYLCASSLEGPFSPSYEQYFGPGTRLTVT.

V gene TRBV12-3 or TRBV12-4 combines with J gene TRBJ2-5; tentatively, D is TRBD2 (6 bases). V shed 3 bases and J shed 2 bases, with 16 bases lying between them. The CDR3 spans 16 residues. The CDR3 coding sequence is TGTGCCAGCAGTTTTCGGGCGGGGAGCTATCAAGAGACCCAGTACTTC. It is translated as CASSFRAGSYQETQYF.

The chain recombines TRBV4-3 with TRBJ2-7; the D gene is possibly TRBD1 (5 bases). The CDR3 sequence is 16 residues long. Between the trimmed V and J ends, which lost 0 bases and 2 bases, there was a span of 14 bases. The germline V gene encodes CDR1 LGHNA and CDR2 YSLEER. As DNA, the CDR3 is TGCGCCAGCAGCCAAGAGTACTGGGGCGACCCCTACGAGCAGTACTTC. Protein sequence: CASSQEYWGDPYEQYF.

This clonotype was seen a handful of times. The V call is TRBV28, the J call TRBJ2-7; a weak D match, TRBD1 (6 bases). The CDR3 has 14 residues. CDR1 and CDR2 from the germline V gene are MDHEN and SYDVKM. V lost 5 bases, J lost 0 bases, and 11 bases lay in between. The CDR3 reads CASSGWTASYEQYF. The CDR3 nucleotides read TGTGCCAGCAGTGGTTGGACAGCCTCCTACGAGCAGTACTTC.

The chain combines TRBV4-2 with TRBJ1-4, with D perhaps TRBD1 (6 bases). CDR1 is LGHNA and CDR2 is YNFKEQ in the germline V gene. V was pared by 1 base and J by 11 bases, with 17 bases between. CDR3 length: 15 amino acids. This CDR3 reads CASSQVRQGRGKLFF. CDR3 coding DNA: TGTGCCAGCAGCCAAGTCCGCCAGGGGAGAGGGAAACTGTTTTTT.

This clonotype has at least ten counts. This rearrangement joins TRBV10-3 to TRBJ2-1, with D possibly TRBD1 on 6 matching bases. Germline values: CDR1 ENHRY, CDR2 SYGVKD. V dropped 6 bases and J dropped 4 bases, with 7 bases sitting between them. This CDR3 region has 12 residues. CDR3 sequence: CAISGQYNEQFF. The CDR3 DNA follows: TGTGCCATCAGCGGACAGTACAATGAGCAGTTCTTC.

The V gene is TRBV27, the J gene TRBJ2-7, with a tentative D call TRBD1 (6 bases). CDR3 size: 15 residues. Germline CDR1 reads MNHEY; CDR2 reads SMNVEV (reference sequence). V was cut by 5 bases and J by 6 bases, with 20 bases left in between. In nucleotides, the CDR3 is TGTGCCAGCAGTCCCGGTGACAGGTTCTCCGCCGAGCAGTACTTC. As protein: CASSPGDRFSAEQYF.

This clonotype has more than one count but fewer than ten. The CDR3 protein is CASKESYEQYF. In DNA, the CDR3 is TGCGCCAGCAAGGAATCCTACGAGCAGTACTTC. The chain uses TRBV5-1 and TRBJ2-7; D gene ambiguous. Trimming shortened V by 6 bases and J by 1 base, and 5 bases separated the two germline ends. The CDR3 is made up of 11 amino acids. Germline-derived CDR1 and CDR2 are SGHRS and YFSETQ.

This clonotype was seen at least ten times. The chain is built from TRBV20-1 and TRBJ1-6; TRBD1 is a possible D gene (6 bases). The CDR3 is made up of 13 amino acids. Germline V lookup: CDR1 DFQATT, CDR2 SNEGSKA (reference sequence). The V and J ends lost 3 bases and 7 bases respectively, with 10 bases between them. CDR3 region: CSASTGYNSPLHF. CDR3 bases: TGCAGTGCTAGCACAGGGTACAATTCACCCCTCCACTTT.

The CDR3 region is CASSPRPRVRNFQETQYF. In DNA form, the CDR3 reads TGTGCCAGCAGTCCGCGCCCGAGGGTCAGAAATTTCCAAGAGACCCAGTACTTC. V gene TRBV12-3 or TRBV12-4 combines with J gene TRBJ2-5; TRBD2 is a possible D gene (5 bases). The CDR3 is 18 amino acids. V was cut by 5 bases and J by 1 base, with 23 bases left in between.

The rearrangement links TRBV10-3 to TRBJ2-3, with D possibly being TRBD1 (6 bases). The CDR3 covers 15 residues. V gave up 5 bases and J gave up 4 bases, with 16 bases separating them. Germline V gives CDR1 ENHRY, CDR2 SYGVKD. CDR3 loop: CAISIGQGSSDTQYF. Written as DNA, the CDR3 is TGTGCCATCAGTATAGGTCAGGGGTCGTCAGATACGCAGTATTTT.

The V call is TRBV4-2, the J call TRBJ2-5; D gene ambiguous. V was shortened by 1 base and J by 9 bases, with 12 bases between the two germline ends. Germline assignment: CDR1 LGHNA and CDR2 YNFKEQ. This CDR3 spans 13 amino acids. DNA for the CDR3: TGTGCCAGCAGCCAAGTTTCCGGTGGACCCCAGTACTTC. It yields the protein CASSQVSGGPQYF.

In its sample, this clonotype was seen a few times. The J gene is TRBJ2-2, the V gene TRBV7-8, with TRBD2 as a possible D gene (5 bases). CDR3 length: 17 amino acids. Trimming took 4 bases from V and 1 from J, leaving 16 bases between them. Germline CDR1 is SGHVS and CDR2 is FQNEAQ. CDR3 coding DNA: TGTGCCAGCAGCTACCCCCTGATGGAGGAGAACACCGGGGAGCTGTTTTTT. This encodes CASSYPLMEENTGELFF.

V usage is TRBV5-1 and J usage is TRBJ2-7, with 10 bases identical to TRBD2. V was clipped by 4 bases and J by 4 bases; unmatched bases: 14. There are 17 residues in the CDR3. Germline CDR1 reads SGHRS; CDR2 reads YFSETQ. The DNA of the CDR3 is TGCGCCAGCAGCCCTCGTCTAGCGGGAGCCCTGGGGTACGAGCAGTACTTC. This gives the protein CASSPRLAGALGYEQYF.

This clonotype came up many times. The rearrangement joins TRBV12-3 or TRBV12-4 to TRBJ1-1, with a tentative D call TRBD1 (6 bases). V lost 6 bases and J 3 bases, leaving 14 bases between the germline ends. The CDR3 covers 14 residues. CDR3 region: CASRNRVIDTEAFF. In nucleotides, the CDR3 is TGTGCCAGCAGAAACAGGGTAATCGACACTGAAGCTTTCTTT.

This clonotype was counted between two and nine times. The V call is TRBV29-1, the J call TRBJ2-1; 10 bases fit TRBD2. Germline V CDR1 and CDR2: SQVTM, ANQGSEA. This CDR3 is 17 amino acids long. Trimming cost V 4 bases and J 4 bases; bases outside gene matches: 13. The DNA of the CDR3 is TGCAGCGTTGGAGGCGGCCCTAGCGGGAGAGTATACAATGAGCAGTTCTTC. It yields the protein CSVGGGPSGRVYNEQFF.

This clonotype was found a few times. The chain couples TRBV5-5 to TRBJ2-3; possibly TRBD2 for D (5 bases). V was trimmed by 1 base and J by 9 bases, leaving 9 bases between them. Germline assignment: CDR1 SGHKS and CDR2 YYEKEE (reference sequence). The CDR3 is 12 residues long. Here the CDR3 DNA reads TGTGCCAGCAGCTTGTCACAGCGGACGCAGTATTTT. It yields the protein CASSLSQRTQYF.

There are a few counts of this clonotype. The genes are TRBV10-3 and TRBJ2-1, with 8 positions matching TRBD2. The CDR3 has 14 amino acids. V lost 10 bases to trimming and J lost 5 bases; unmatched junction nucleotides: 10. Per germline, CDR1 ENHRY and CDR2 SYGVKD. In DNA form, the CDR3 reads TGTGCCACAAAGGGGACTAGAGAACACAATGAGCAGTTCTTC. It specifies CATKGTREHNEQFF.